The source of this T cell receptor (beta chain) is a study of T cell responses to AZD1222 COVID-19 vaccine. Study-level background: Analysis merged second doses at about 4 or about 12 weeks. Study-wide results and limits: The donor cohort was predominantly white British with a female majority, and clonal diversity may have been underestimated. Recipients of two AZD1222 doses showed rising Spike-specific TCR breadth and depth. Repertoire sampling happened only post peak T cell response.

The table came from immunoSEQ multiplex PCR; TCRdb's copy has only in-frame clones and leaves some out. The sample has about 160,000 clones; approximately 91% are singletons. As for this clone: Its cognate antigen is unknown.

Per germline, CDR1 SQVTM and CDR2 ANQGSEA. V gave up 7 bases and J gave up 2 bases, with 14 bases separating them. The CDR3 is 14 residues long. This TCR was recovered from an adult in good health. This sequence joins TRBV29-1 and TRBJ2-2, with TRBD1 as a possible D gene (5 bases). This specimen was peripheral blood, taken on day 0 of AZD1222 vaccination. The CDR3 DNA follows: TGCAGCGGGGCCGGACATGTTAACACCGGGGAGCTGTTTTTT. Protein: CSGAGHVNTGELFF.